Sequencing of this TCR beta chain was carried out in a study of T cell repertoires in cytomegalovirus infection. Study-wide background: Indicated by public TCR beta signatures were CMV infection and matching HLA type. General study points: Adding up the frequency of public TCR beta families identified people who carried CMV plus the relevant HLA.

TCRdb reprocessed the reads with MiXCR, giving one entry per CDR3 protein. The data show tens of thousands of distinct CDR3 sequences, about 22% seen once. Note on this clonotype: The antigen remains unidentified.

Per germline, CDR1 SGHAT and CDR2 FQNNGV. CDR3 length: 15 residues. Trimming at V came to 4 bases and at J to 4 bases, leaving 3 bases not matched to a gene. Sequencing was carried out using PBMCs, sequenced either directly or after in vitro stimulation (not recorded which). The chain combines TRBV11-2 with TRBJ2-1, with 11 bases fitting TRBD2. This receptor was obtained from a human donor in good health (CMV status not recorded). Some clones in this sample may be carry-over from other donors' samples. The CDR3 coding sequence is TGTGCCAGCAGCTCACTAGCGGGAGTTTACAATGAGCAGTTCTTC. It encodes CASSSLAGVYNEQFF.